These T cell receptor beta chains were read from a single sample in a study of regulatory and conventional T cells in breast cancer. Each CDR3 protein is one row after TCRdb ran MiXCR on the PCR reads. In the table there are roughly 15,000 distinct CDR3 sequences, 32% of which are singletons. The source material was conventional T cells from blood. The receptors were gathered from a female donor in good health. The CDR3 runs from the conserved cysteine through the conserved F or W. The D gene is left open where the match is weak. Clone sizes are given selectively: once, few, many, or a class where the clone is expanded.

j_call clone_size d_call v_call cdr3_aa cdr3_nt
TRBJ1-1 few TRBD1 TRBV28 CASSVGQGTKEAFF TGTGCCAGCAGTGTGGGACAGGGGACCAAGGAAGCTTTCTTT
TRBJ2-5 few TRBD2 TRBV10-2 CASSEAGGQETQYF TGCGCCAGCAGTGAGGCGGGGGGCCAAGAGACCCAGTACTTC
TRBJ2-3 - - TRBV6-5 CASKETSQLEGTDTQYF TGTGCCAGTAAAGAAACTAGCCAGCTCGAGGGCACAGATACGCAGTATTTT
TRBJ2-1 medium-sized TRBD2 TRBV29-1 CSVGLAASNEQFF TGCAGCGTAGGACTAGCGGCCAGCAATGAGCAGTTCTTC
TRBJ2-5 - TRBD1 TRBV7-9 CASSSRGPETQYF TGTGCCAGCAGCTCAAGGGGGCCGGAGACCCAGTACTTC
TRBJ2-2 once TRBD1 TRBV12-5 CASGQRTGDTGELFF TGTGCTAGTGGCCAGAGGACAGGGGACACCGGGGAGCTGTTTTTT
TRBJ2-1 once - TRBV28 CASQSGLFEQFF TGTGCCAGCCAATCCGGGTTGTTTGAGCAGTTCTTC
TRBJ1-2 few - TRBV12-3/TRBV12-4 CASSPGEGYTF TGTGCCAGCAGCCCAGGGGAAGGCTACACCTTC
TRBJ1-5 few - TRBV12-3/TRBV12-4 CASSLGGESNQPQHF TGTGCCAGCAGTTTAGGAGGGGAAAGCAATCAGCCCCAGCATTTT
TRBJ1-1 - - TRBV5-1 CASSLVRWDPRTEAFF TGCGCCAGCAGCTTGGTCCGCTGGGACCCGAGGACTGAAGCTTTCTTT
TRBJ1-5 - TRBD1 TRBV20-1 CSASPGTGRGQPQHF TGCAGTGCTAGTCCCGGGACAGGGAGGGGTCAGCCCCAGCATTTT
TRBJ2-3 few TRBD1 TRBV20-1 CSASQGQFTDTQYF TGCAGTGCTAGCCAGGGACAGTTCACAGATACGCAGTATTTT
TRBJ2-3 few TRBD2 TRBV7-3 CASSLRGTSGGFLTDTQYF TGTGCCAGCAGCTTAAGAGGGACTAGCGGGGGCTTCCTCACAGATACGCAGTATTTT
TRBJ1-1 - - TRBV6-2/TRBV6-3 CASRVVGRPNTEAFF TGTGCCAGCCGGGTTGTGGGGAGGCCGAACACTGAAGCTTTCTTT
TRBJ1-5 - TRBD1 TRBV12-3/TRBV12-4 CASSPGGYSNQPQHF TGTGCCAGCAGCCCAGGGGGATATAGCAATCAGCCCCAGCATTTT
TRBJ2-2 medium-sized TRBD1 TRBV5-6 CASSLGIRTGIIQNTGELFF TGTGCCAGCAGCTTGGGTATCCGGACAGGGATAATCCAAAACACCGGGGAGCTGTTTTTT
TRBJ2-5 few - TRBV6-1 CASSLRLETQYF TGTGCCAGCAGCCTTCGCCTAGAGACCCAGTACTTC